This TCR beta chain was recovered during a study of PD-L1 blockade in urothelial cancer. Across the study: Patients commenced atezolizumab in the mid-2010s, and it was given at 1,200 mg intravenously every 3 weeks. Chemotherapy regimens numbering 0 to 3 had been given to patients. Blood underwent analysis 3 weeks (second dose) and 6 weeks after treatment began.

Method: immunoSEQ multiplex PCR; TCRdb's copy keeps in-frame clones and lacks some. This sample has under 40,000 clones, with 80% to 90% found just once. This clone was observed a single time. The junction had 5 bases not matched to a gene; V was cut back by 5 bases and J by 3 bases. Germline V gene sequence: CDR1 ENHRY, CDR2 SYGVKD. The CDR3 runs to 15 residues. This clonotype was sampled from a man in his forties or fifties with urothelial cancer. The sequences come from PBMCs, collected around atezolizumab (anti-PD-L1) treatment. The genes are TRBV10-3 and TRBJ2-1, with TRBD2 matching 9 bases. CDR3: CAISYLAGNYNEQFF. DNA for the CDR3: TGTGCCATCAGTTATCTAGCGGGAAACTACAATGAGCAGTTCTTC.